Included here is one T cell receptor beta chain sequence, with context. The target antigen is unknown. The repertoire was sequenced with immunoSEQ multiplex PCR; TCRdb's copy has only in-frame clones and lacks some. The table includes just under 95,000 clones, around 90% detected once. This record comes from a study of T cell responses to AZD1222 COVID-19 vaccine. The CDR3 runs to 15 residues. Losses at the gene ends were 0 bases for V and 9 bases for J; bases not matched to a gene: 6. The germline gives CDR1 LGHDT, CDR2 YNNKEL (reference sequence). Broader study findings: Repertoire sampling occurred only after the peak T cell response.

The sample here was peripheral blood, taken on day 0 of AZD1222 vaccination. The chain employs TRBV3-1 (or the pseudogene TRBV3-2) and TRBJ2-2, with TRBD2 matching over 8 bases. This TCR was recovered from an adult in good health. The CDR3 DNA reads TGTGCCAGCAGCCAAGAAGGACTAGCTATTCGGGAGCTGTTTTTT. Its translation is CASSQEGLAIRELFF.